This T cell receptor (beta chain) was captured by sequencing in a study of shared clonotypes between healthy human individuals. Study-level points and caveats: The sampled material consisted only of blood, and tissue repertoires are likely to differ. Larger richness was generally estimated for naive than memory subsets.

With 1 base clipped from V and 4 bases from J, the junction kept 10 bases outside the gene matches. Germline CDR1 and CDR2: SGHRS and YFSETQ. The CDR3 is made up of 18 amino acids. In the CD4+ fraction, cells were divided into CD45RA+ naive and CD45RA-negative memory subsets. Turning to this clone: Its antigen is not known.

Libraries were prepared by immunoSEQ multiplex PCR; TCRdb keeps only in-frame clonotypes and omits some of them. Counted here are more than 1 million clones, around three quarters occurring once; the ten biggest clones make up under 0.65%. The J gene is TRBJ2-2, the V gene TRBV5-1, with TRBD2 matching over 10 bases. The specimen sequenced was memory CD4+ T cells from PBMCs. Subset here: CD45RA-negative fraction. The TCR comes from a man between 18 and 35 years old in good health. Some clones in this sample may be carry-over from other donors' samples. The CDR3 loop reads CASSLRPSGRGVTGELFF. CDR3 sequence (DNA): TGCGCCAGCAGCTTGCGTCCTAGCGGGAGAGGAGTCACCGGGGAGCTGTTTTTT.